The source of this TCR beta chain is a study of blood T cell repertoires in COVID-19. Study as a whole: Samples of COVID-19 (acute and convalescent) were obtained from the United States, Italy and Spain. Sample material is recorded as cDNA or gDNA derived from T cells, B-cell-depleted T cells, or PBMCs.

This clone was seen once. CDR3 length: 14 residues. V was clipped by 1 base and J by 9 bases, with 10 bases between them. In germline, CDR1 is SGHTA, CDR2 FQGTGA. Original processing methods: Scientists estimated how many nucleated cells there were by amplifying reference gene primers. Measured with immunoSEQ multiplex PCR; TCRdb has only the in-frame clones, and not every one. The DNA gave D and trimming, while V, J and clone size come from that table. Of approximately 450,000 clones listed, about 89% are singletons. The clonotype originates from a woman aged 25-40 years with acute or convalescent COVID-19. The sequenced material came from peripheral blood. The chain is built from TRBV7-3 and TRBJ1-6; D not resolved. The CDR3 here is CASSLIAGSSPLHF. CDR3 nucleotides: TGTGCCAGCAGCTTAATTGCGGGGAGTTCACCCCTCCACTTT.